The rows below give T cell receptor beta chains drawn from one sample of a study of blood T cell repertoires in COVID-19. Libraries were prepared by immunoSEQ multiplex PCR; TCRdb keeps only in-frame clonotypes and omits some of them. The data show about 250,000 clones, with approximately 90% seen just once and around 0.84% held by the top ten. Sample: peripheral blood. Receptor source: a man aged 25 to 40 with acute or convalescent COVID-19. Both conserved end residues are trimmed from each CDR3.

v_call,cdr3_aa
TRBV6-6,ASSSLIADEQF
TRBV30,AWGDRNTEAF
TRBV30,AWGRDSLYNSPLH
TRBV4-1,ASSQEGSAGVNTQY
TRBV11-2,ASSSGLGETQY
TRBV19,ASSILAGPNTGELF
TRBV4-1,ASSPLYDKTGELF
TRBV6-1,ASSENISYEQY
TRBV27,ASSFGLAGTPYEQY
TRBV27,ASSLTDSRGYT
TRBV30,AWSMPGTGNTIY
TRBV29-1,SVDPSGRRGEQF
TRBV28,ARPGLAATDTQY
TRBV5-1,ASSLVSGGYNEQF
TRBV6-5,ASSYETGRGAQY
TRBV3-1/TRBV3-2,ASSQGDRGHSPLH
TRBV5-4,ASSLGTSGARGTGELF
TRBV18,ASSPQYGYYGYT
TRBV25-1,ASSDGGQGGLETQY
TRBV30,AWDSGTAFREQY
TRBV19,ASSILLSWTADYGYT
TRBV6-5,ASRNGAGYGYT
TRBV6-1,ASSEYWTGYGYT
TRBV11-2,ASSPRTQREDSPLH
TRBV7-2,ASSVAGYTIY
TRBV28,ASSSPGVNTQY
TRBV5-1,ASSFEGGSFSGELF
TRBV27,ASSLRPSRGTEAF
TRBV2,ASSRQMNTEAF
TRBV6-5,ASTPRGSSSGYT
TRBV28,ASSFPGTANHQPQH
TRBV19,ASGGPTATDTQY